This TCR beta chain was identified in a study of OX40 agonist ivuxolimab in advanced cancers. Study as a whole: The dose-escalation cohort was roughly 83% male, with a mean age of about 58 years, ranging roughly 20 to 90. Study results and caveats: Among the least clonally expanded were partial responders at 0.1-3.0 mg/kg.

Assay used: immunoSEQ multiplex PCR; TCRdb lists only in-frame clones, some missing. The profile covers more than 55,000 clones, with about four fifths appearing a single time and approximately 4.5% taken by the ten largest. Enrollment shut out patients with autoimmune disease history or systemic immunosuppression. At baseline, cycle 4 day 1, and cycle 7 day 1, blood was sampled. This clone showed up just a few times. No antigen is known for it. Looked up from germline, CDR1 is SNHLY and CDR2 is FYNNEI. This CDR3 contains 13 residues. The V end was cut by 6 bases, the J end by 4 bases, with 10 bases between.

The sequence derives from an adult with an advanced solid tumor such as melanoma, head and neck, liver or kidney cancer. V is TRBV2 and J is TRBJ1-5; the D is unclear. Specimen: CD4+ or CD8+ T cells sorted from blood, collected in a trial of the OX40 agonist ivuxolimab. CDR3 nucleotides: TGTGCCAGCAGCGGCGGACGGAATCAGCCCCAGCATTTT. Its protein product is CASSGGRNQPQHF.